The following is a T cell receptor beta chain sequence with its context. Its antigen specificity is not known. There are no base qualities to consult, and no much larger clone falls within one base. The sample comes from a study of blood T cell repertoires in COVID-19 (dated by TCRdb to about 2020). Regarding the study in general: Collaborator samples came from the United States, Italy and Spain and covered acute and convalescent phases of COVID-19. The prospective study material was composed of cDNA or gDNA derived from T cells, B-cell-depleted T cells, or PBMCs. The repertoires were made available in a free public database intended to serve as a resource for research on the immune response to SARS-CoV-2. Where available, HLA class I and class II types were taken from metadata supplied by the sample provider and were not determined by assay-based typing. The samples were drawn from the first 160 participants of the ongoing ImmuneRACE study and from 950 to 1,500 subjects provided by 6 global collaborators. The dataset comprised deeply sampled blood TCRbeta repertoires from subjects exposed to, actively infected with, or recovered from COVID-19. The sample metadata nearly always contained a de-identified subject ID, COVID-19 status, age in years and sex.

The CDR3 covers 13 residues, taking in both the cysteine and the phenylalanine. Left in the record is the CDR3 DNA by itself, 39 bases read in frame from the first base. Trimmed from V: 6 bases; trimmed from J: 1 base; junction bases lacking a gene match: 2. For CDR1 and CDR2, the germline V gene (reference sequence) lists LNHDA and SQIVND. One collaborating source in Seattle enrolled patients during active infection and followed them longitudinally through the course of disease. Each collaborating institution followed its own protocols to collect whole blood in K2EDTA tubes. For TCRbeta analysis, collaborators shipped samples as frozen whole blood, isolated PBMCs, or DNA extracted from either of those sample types. TCRbeta CDR3 regions were amplified from genomic DNA by means of the immunoSEQ Assay, a bias-controlled multiplex PCR. Regarding the original processing steps: Nucleated cell counts per sample were estimated from amplification of reference gene primers within the assay. To quantify the absolute abundance of each unique TCRbeta CDR3 rearrangement, sequence reads were collapsed and filtered. For each sample, productive Simpson clonality was calculated as the square root of Simpson's diversity index over productive rearrangements. TCRdb holds this immuneACCESS table with in-frame rearrangements only. Some clones are missing; in checked studies, unresolved V genes explain under half, and the rest has no known cause. V and J calls and clone size are as listed in that table; D and trimming were resolved from the DNA. Within this sample are fewer than 300,000 clones, with 90% to 95% of them counted one time only. Roughly 2.3% of the sample is taken by the ten largest.

Overall study results and their limits: Clinical and demographic metadata were provided uncurated, with the amount varying by source and participant.

Sequencing was performed on peripheral blood. The chain was built from TRBV19 and TRBJ1-1; a stretch of 7 junction bases matches TRBD1. The TCR comes from a woman aged 25-40 years with COVID-19, enrolled during active disease. The CDR3 sequence is CASRQGPNTEAFF. The DNA reads TGTGCCAGTAGACAGGGGCCGAACACTGAAGCTTTCTTT.